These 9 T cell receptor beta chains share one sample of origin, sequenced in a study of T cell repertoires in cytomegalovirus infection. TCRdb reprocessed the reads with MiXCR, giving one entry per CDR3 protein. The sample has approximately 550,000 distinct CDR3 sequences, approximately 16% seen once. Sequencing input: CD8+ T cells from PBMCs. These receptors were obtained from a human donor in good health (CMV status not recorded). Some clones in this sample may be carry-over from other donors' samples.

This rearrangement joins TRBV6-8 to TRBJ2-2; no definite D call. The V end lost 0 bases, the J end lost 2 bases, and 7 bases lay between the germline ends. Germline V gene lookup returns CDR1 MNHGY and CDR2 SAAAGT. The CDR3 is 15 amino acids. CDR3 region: CASSYSNANTGELFF. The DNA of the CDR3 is TGTGCCAGCAGTTACTCGAACGCTAACACCGGGGAGCTGTTTTTT.

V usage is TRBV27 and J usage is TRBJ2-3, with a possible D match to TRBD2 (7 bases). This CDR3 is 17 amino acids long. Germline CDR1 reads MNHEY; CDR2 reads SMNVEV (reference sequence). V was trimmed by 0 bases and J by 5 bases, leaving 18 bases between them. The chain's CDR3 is CASSLSFAGAPVDTQYF. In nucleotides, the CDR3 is TGTGCCAGCAGTTTATCTTTTGCGGGGGCCCCGGTAGATACGCAGTATTTT.

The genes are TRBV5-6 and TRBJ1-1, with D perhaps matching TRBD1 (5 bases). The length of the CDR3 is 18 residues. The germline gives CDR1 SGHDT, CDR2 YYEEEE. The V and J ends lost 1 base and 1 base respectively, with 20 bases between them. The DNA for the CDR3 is TGTGCCAGCAGCTTGAGACGGAGAAAGGAGACAGAGAACACTGAAGCTTTCTTT. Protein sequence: CASSLRRRKETENTEAFF. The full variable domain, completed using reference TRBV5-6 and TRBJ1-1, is DAGVTQSPTHLIKTRGQQVTLRCSPKSGHDTVSWYQQALGQGPQFIFQYYEEEERQRGNFPDRFSGHQFPNYSSELNVNALLLGDSALYLCASSLRRRKETENTEAFFGQGTRLTVV.

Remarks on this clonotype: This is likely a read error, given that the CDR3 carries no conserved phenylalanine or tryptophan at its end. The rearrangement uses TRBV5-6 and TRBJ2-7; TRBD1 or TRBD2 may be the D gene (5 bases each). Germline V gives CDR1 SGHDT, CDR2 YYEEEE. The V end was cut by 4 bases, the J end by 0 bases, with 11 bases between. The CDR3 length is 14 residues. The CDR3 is CASSDAGSSYEQYY. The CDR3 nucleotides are TGTGCCAGCAGCGATGCAGGGAGCTCCTACGAGCAGTACTAC.

The CDR3 DNA is TGTGCCAGCAGCGTAGAGATGACAGGGGGCGTCTATGGCTACACCTTC. Its translation is CASSVEMTGGVYGYTF. This chain connects TRBV9 to TRBJ1-2, with 10 bases identical to TRBD1. Looked up from germline, CDR1 is SGDLS and CDR2 is YYNGEE. Trimming removed 0 bases from V and 4 bases from J; junction bases left unmatched: 6. The CDR3 covers 16 residues.

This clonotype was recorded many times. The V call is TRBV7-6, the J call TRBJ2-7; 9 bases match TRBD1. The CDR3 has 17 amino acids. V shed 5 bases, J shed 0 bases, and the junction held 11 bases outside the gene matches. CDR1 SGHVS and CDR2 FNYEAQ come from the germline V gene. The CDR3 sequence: CASSQGVVDRGSYEQYF. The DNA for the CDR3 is TGTGCCAGCAGCCAGGGGGTCGTGGACAGGGGCTCCTACGAGCAGTACTTC.

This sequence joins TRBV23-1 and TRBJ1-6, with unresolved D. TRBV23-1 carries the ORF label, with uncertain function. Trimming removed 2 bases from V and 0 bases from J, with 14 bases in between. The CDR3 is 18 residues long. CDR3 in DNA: TGCGCCAGCAGTCAAACGAGGCACCCGAGCTCCTATAATTCACCCCTCCACTTT. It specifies CASSQTRHPSSYNSPLHF.

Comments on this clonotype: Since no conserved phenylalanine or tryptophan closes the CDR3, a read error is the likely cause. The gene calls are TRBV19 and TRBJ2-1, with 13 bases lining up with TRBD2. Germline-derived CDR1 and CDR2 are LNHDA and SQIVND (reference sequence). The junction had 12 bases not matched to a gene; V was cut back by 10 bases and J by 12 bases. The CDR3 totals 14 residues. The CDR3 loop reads CATVGTSGGVGQFL. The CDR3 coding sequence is TGTGCCACCGTCGGCACTAGCGGGGGGGTCGGGCAGTTCTTA.

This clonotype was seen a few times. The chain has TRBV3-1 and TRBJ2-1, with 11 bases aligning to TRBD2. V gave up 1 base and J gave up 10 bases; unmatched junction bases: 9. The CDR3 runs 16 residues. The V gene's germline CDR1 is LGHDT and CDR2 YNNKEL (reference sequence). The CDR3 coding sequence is TGTGCCAGCAGCCAAGCTCCTGGACTAGCGGGTCTGGAGCAGTTCTTC. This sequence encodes CASSQAPGLAGLEQFF.